This T cell receptor beta chain emerged from a study of blood T cell repertoires in COVID-19. Assay: immunoSEQ multiplex PCR; the TCRdb copy retains only in-frame clones and omits some. The profile covers about 300,000 clones, with around 90% appearing a single time and approximately 5.2% taken by the ten largest. The V and J ends lost 5 bases and 5 bases, in that order; junction bases with no gene match: 5. This CDR3 has 15 amino acids. From germline, CDR1 is PRHDT and CDR2 FYEKMQ (reference sequence). Sequenced sample: PBMCs or T cells enriched from blood (not recorded which). This clonotype originated in a woman aged 25 to 39 who had recovered from COVID-19. The chain combines TRBV13 with TRBJ2-1; 11 bases are a match to TRBD1. The CDR3 region has the DNA TGTGCCAGCAGCACAATGGGACAGGGGGACAATGAGCAGTTCTTC. It codes for CASSTMGQGDNEQFF.